Presented here are 10 T cell receptor beta chains from one specimen sequenced in a study of a mutant IDH1 vaccine in newly diagnosed glioma. Documented time point: week 47, end of study. Doses of 300 ug of mutant IDH1 20-mer peptide were given with topical imiquimod. For these TCRs, the target antigens are not known. Measured with immunoSEQ multiplex PCR; TCRdb has only the in-frame clones, and not every one. The sample records tens of thousands of clones, roughly two thirds being singletons. The sample was peripheral blood mononuclear cells (PBMCs), taken from a glioma patient whose treatment included an IDH1 peptide vaccine. These receptors all come from a man aged 35-49 years with glioma. Some clones in this sample may be carry-over from other donors' samples.

The rearrangement uses TRBV18 and TRBJ2-2, with D possibly TRBD1 on 5 matching bases. Germline V gene lookup returns CDR1 KGHSH and CDR2 LQKENI. CDR3 length: 14 residues. Trimming shortened V by 2 bases and J by 6 bases, and 10 bases separated the two germline ends. CDR3 amino acids: CASSPGTRAGELFF. CDR3 sequence (DNA): TGTGCCAGCTCACCAGGCACCAGGGCCGGGGAGCTGTTTTTT.

The J gene is TRBJ2-7, the V gene TRBV2; no firm D call. Germline V gene lookup returns CDR1 SNHLY and CDR2 FYNNEI. The CDR3 has 13 amino acids. The V end was cut by 4 bases, the J end by 4 bases, with 11 bases between. The CDR3 sequence: CASSGQVIYEQYF. CDR3 coding DNA: TGTGCCAGCAGTGGCCAAGTAATTTACGAGCAGTACTTC.

V and J are TRBV10-1 and TRBJ1-4; D ambiguous. Trimming stripped 4 bases from V and 3 bases from J, with 15 bases between. Germline-derived CDR1 and CDR2 are WNHNN and SYGVQD (reference sequence). This CDR3 comprises 16 residues. The CDR3 here is CASSAAGWSSNEKLFF. CDR3 coding DNA: TGCGCCAGCAGTGCTGCTGGTTGGAGTTCTAATGAAAAACTGTTTTTT.

The genes are TRBV27 and TRBJ1-6, with 7 bases lining up with TRBD1. The CDR3 runs 14 residues. Looked up from germline, CDR1 is MNHEY and CDR2 is SMNVEV (reference sequence). With V trimmed by 2 bases and J by 8 bases, 3 bases remained unmatched. The CDR3 nucleotides read TGTGCCAGCAGTTTAACCGACAGGGATTCACCCCTCCACTTT. Amino acid sequence: CASSLTDRDSPLHF.

The CDR3 region is CASSPGQGPWSGELFF. CDR3 nucleotide sequence: TGTGCCAGCAGTCCGGGACAGGGGCCTTGGTCCGGGGAGCTGTTTTTT. This chain uses TRBV25-1 with TRBJ2-2, with 10 bases aligning to TRBD1. The ends lost 5 bases at V and 6 bases at J; junction bases unmatched: 9. The CDR3 is made up of 16 amino acids. CDR1 MGHDK and CDR2 SYGVNS come from the germline V gene.

The chain combines TRBV5-1 with TRBJ1-4; D is perhaps TRBD1 (5 bases). V lost 5 bases to trimming and J lost 7 bases, with 12 bases between them. Germline V gives CDR1 SGHRS, CDR2 YFSETQ. This CDR3 contains 13 residues. This CDR3 reads CASRGLGGEKLFF. In DNA, the CDR3 is TGCGCCAGCAGGGGGCTTGGGGGTGAAAAACTGTTTTTT.

A few counts support this clone. This rearrangement joins TRBV30 to TRBJ2-7; TRBD2 is a possible D gene (6 bases). There are 12 residues in the CDR3. V was trimmed by 2 bases and J by 3 bases, leaving 8 bases between them. Germline CDR1 and CDR2: GTSNPN and SVGIG (reference sequence). The chain's CDR3 is CAWSRDFYEQYF. The DNA for the CDR3 is TGTGCCTGGAGTCGGGACTTCTACGAGCAGTACTTC.

V usage is TRBV18 and J usage is TRBJ2-7; D might be TRBD1 (6 bases). The length of the CDR3 is 14 residues. The V gene lost 3 bases and the J gene lost 1 base, with 10 bases spanning the gap. Germline V gives CDR1 KGHSH, CDR2 LQKENI. The CDR3 nucleotides read TGTGCCAGCTCACCCCGAGGGGGATCCTACGAGCAGTACTTC. It translates to CASSPRGGSYEQYF.

The chain links TRBV2 to TRBJ2-2, with 10 bases identical to TRBD1. Germline V gives CDR1 SNHLY, CDR2 FYNNEI. The CDR3 extends over 15 amino acids. The ends lost 3 bases at V and 4 bases at J; junction bases unmatched: 2. CDR3 in amino acids: CASSDGTGATGELFF. DNA of the CDR3: TGTGCCAGCAGTGACGGGACAGGGGCCACCGGGGAGCTGTTTTTT. Full variable domain (remainder filled in from reference TRBV2 and TRBJ2-2): EPEVTQTPSHQVTQMGQEVILRCVPISNHLYFYWYRQILGQKVEFLVSFYNNEISEKSEIFDDQFSVERPDGSNFTLKIRSTKLEDSAMYFCASSDGTGATGELFFGEGSRLTVL.

V and J are TRBV5-4 and TRBJ1-4; 7 bases are shared with TRBD1. The CDR3 is made up of 15 amino acids. Trimming at V came to 4 bases and at J to 8 bases, leaving 11 bases not matched to a gene. Germline-derived CDR1 and CDR2 are SGHNT and YYREEE (reference sequence). The CDR3 DNA is TGTGCCAGCAGCACCTCCGAGGGGGCTGGGGAAAAACTGTTTTTT. Its protein is CASSTSEGAGEKLFF.